A selection of T cell receptor beta chains follows, all from one sample in a study of blood T cell repertoires in COVID-19. This table comes from immunoSEQ multiplex PCR, and its TCRdb copy is limited to in-frame clones, with some not included. This table holds approximately 200,000 clones, about 87% found once. Sequencing was performed on PBMCs or T cells enriched from blood (not recorded which). These receptors all stem from a man younger than 45 who had recovered from COVID-19. CDR3s include the opening cysteine and the closing phenylalanine or tryptophan. Fields, in order: clone size, V gene, D gene, J gene, CDR3 DNA, CDR3 protein. The D gene is left open where the match is weak. Clone size is shown for a subset of rows, as once, few, many or a class of expanded clone.

.,TRBV2,TRBD1,TRBJ2-7,TGTGCCAGCAGCTCCGAACAGGGGGCGTCCTACGAGCAGTACTTC,CASSSEQGASYEQYF
few,TRBV7-2,.,TRBJ1-5,TGTGCCAGCAGCTTGCCAGGGATCAATCAGCCCCAGCATTTT,CASSLPGINQPQHF
.,TRBV30,.,TRBJ1-5,TGTGCCTGGAATTTTGCGGGGATAAGAAATCAGCCCCAGCATTTT,CAWNFAGIRNQPQHF
few,TRBV3-1/TRBV3-2,.,TRBJ1-2,TGTGCCAGCAGCCAAGGACAAAAAACAGGGAACTATGGCTACACCTTC,CASSQGQKTGNYGYTF
.,TRBV19,TRBD1,TRBJ1-5,TGTGCCACCCAGGACAGGGGAAGACAGCCCCAGCATTTT,CATQDRGRQPQHF
.,TRBV10-3,TRBD2,TRBJ2-3,TGTGCCATCACCGGAGAGGCTAGCGGGAGGGCCCTGACAGATACGCAGTATTTT,CAITGEASGRALTDTQYF
.,TRBV9,.,TRBJ1-1,TGTGCCAGCAGCACCCCCGGGGGGCGTAACACTGAAGCTTTCTTT,CASSTPGGRNTEAFF
.,TRBV18,.,TRBJ1-2,TGTGCCACCAGTGTGTCGAGTTCAAGGCCGGGGGGCTACACCTTC,CATSVSSSRPGGYTF
.,TRBV4-1,TRBD1,TRBJ1-5,TGCGCCAGCAGCCAAGAAGAGGGACAGGGGTATCAGCCCCAGCATTTT,CASSQEEGQGYQPQHF
.,TRBV5-1,TRBD1,TRBJ2-5,TGCGCCAGCAGCTTGCTCAGGGGACAGGGAGAGACCCAGTACTTC,CASSLLRGQGETQYF
.,TRBV19,TRBD2,TRBJ2-2,TGTGCCAGTAGCCGACTAGCGGGAGCGGGCACCGGGGAGCTGTTTTTT,CASSRLAGAGTGELFF
.,TRBV29-1,.,TRBJ1-1,TGCAGCGGAACCCCGGGGGGCACTGAAGCTTTCTTT,CSGTPGGTEAFF
few,TRBV7-2,TRBD1,TRBJ2-7,TGTGCCAGCAGCTCCGGGACAGGGACCTACGAGCAGTACTTC,CASSSGTGTYEQYF
.,TRBV7-9,.,TRBJ1-2,TGTGCCAGCAGCCCAATTAACTATGGCTACACCTTC,CASSPINYGYTF
.,TRBV7-9,.,TRBJ1-1,TGTGCCAGCAGCTTAGATGAGGGAGGGACTGAAGCTTTCTTT,CASSLDEGGTEAFF
.,TRBV2,.,TRBJ1-1,TGTGCCAGCAGTCGGAACAGGGACACTACCAGGGCATTGAACACTGAAGCTTTCTTT,CASSRNRDTTRALNTEAFF
.,TRBV29-1,TRBD2,TRBJ2-1,TGCAGCGTTGAATATCGGGTTCTAGCGGGGGACAAGCAGTTCTTC,CSVEYRVLAGDKQFF
.,TRBV7-9,TRBD1,TRBJ1-5,TGTGCCAGCAGCCAAACGACAGGGAAGCATCAGCCCCAGCATTTT,CASSQTTGKHQPQHF
.,TRBV9,.,TRBJ1-3,TGTGCCAGCAGCGTAATGGACAGCTCAAACTCTGGAAACACCATATATTTT,CASSVMDSSNSGNTIYF
.,TRBV7-2,.,TRBJ1-2,TGTGCCAGCAGCTTGGTGAGCGCTAACTATGGCTACACCTTC,CASSLVSANYGYTF
.,TRBV9,TRBD1,TRBJ1-2,TGTGCCAGCAGCGTAGATGGTCGAGGGACAGGGGAGGAAGTTAACTATGGCTACACCTTC,CASSVDGRGTGEEVNYGYTF
.,TRBV19,.,TRBJ1-3,TGTGCCAGTAGTACGGGGGATTCTGGAAACACCATATATTTT,CASSTGDSGNTIYF
.,TRBV19,TRBD1,TRBJ2-5,TGTGCCAGTAGTATAGTTGTCGGACAGGGGAAAGAGACCCAGTACTTC,CASSIVVGQGKETQYF
.,TRBV7-2,TRBD2,TRBJ2-5,TGTGCCAGCAGCTTAGCGCCGGCGGGGGGAGAGACCCAGTACTTC,CASSLAPAGGETQYF
once,TRBV11-2,.,TRBJ1-6,TGTGCCAGCAGCTTAGTCCTCGGGGGGCTTAATTCACCCCTCCACTTT,CASSLVLGGLNSPLHF
.,TRBV28,.,TRBJ1-2,TGTGCCAGCACAGAGGCAGATTTCTATGGCTACACCTTC,CASTEADFYGYTF
.,TRBV11-3,.,TRBJ2-5,TGTGCCAGCAGCTTGTCAGTCTGGGGGCAGGAACAAGAGACCCAGTACTTC,CASSLSVWGQEQETQYF
.,TRBV2,TRBD2,TRBJ2-1,TGTGCCAGCAGTGCCTACGCACTAGCGGGGGAAAATGAGCAGTTCTTC,CASSAYALAGENEQFF
.,TRBV5-5,.,TRBJ1-6,TGTGCCAGCAGCTTGGCTGATTGGCAGGGTGTGAATTCACCCCTCCACTTT,CASSLADWQGVNSPLHF
.,TRBV11-2,TRBD2,TRBJ2-1,TGTGCCAGCACCCTTAGCGGGAGAGACAATGAGCAGTTCTTC,CASTLSGRDNEQFF
.,TRBV7-2,.,TRBJ1-5,TGTGCCAGCAGAAAGGACGGACTTAGCAATCAGCCCCAGCATTTT,CASRKDGLSNQPQHF
.,TRBV5-1,.,TRBJ2-7,TGCGCCAGCAGCTTGACAGGGTCTAGCTCCTACGAGCAGTACTTC,CASSLTGSSSYEQYF
.,TRBV30,.,TRBJ2-7,TGTGCCTGGAGTGTCGGACAGCTTGACTACGAGCAGTACTTC,CAWSVGQLDYEQYF
.,TRBV2,TRBD1,TRBJ1-5,TGTGCCAGCACAGGCAGGGGGGGCAATCAGCCCCAGCATTTT,CASTGRGGNQPQHF
.,TRBV6-1,.,TRBJ1-2,TGTGCCAGCAGTGAAATCCCGTCGGGGAGGACCTATGGCTACACCTTC,CASSEIPSGRTYGYTF
.,TRBV7-8,.,TRBJ2-2,TGTGCCAGCAGACCCGGGACTGTTAACACCGGGGAGCTGTTTTTT,CASRPGTVNTGELFF
.,TRBV10-3,TRBD2,TRBJ2-1,TGTGCCATCAGGTCTAGCGGGGGGCCCTCCTACAATGAGCAGTTCTTC,CAIRSSGGPSYNEQFF
once,TRBV7-9,.,TRBJ1-6,TGTGCCAGCAGCCCGGGGCCCGGGGGTTCACCCCTCCACTTT,CASSPGPGGSPLHF
.,TRBV7-2,TRBD2,TRBJ2-7,TGTGCCAGCAGACCAGCGGGGGACTATCCTAGCGGGAGGGCCGGCGAGCAGTACTTC,CASRPAGDYPSGRAGEQYF
.,TRBV7-9,.,TRBJ2-3,TGTGCCAGCAGCTCTCTGGGGGGCGGGGGCAGCACAGATACGCAGTATTTT,CASSSLGGGGSTDTQYF
.,TRBV9,.,TRBJ2-5,TGTGCCAGCAGCGTAGGCTGGGTGCAGCGGGGCCCTCAGGGGGAGACCCAGTACTTC,CASSVGWVQRGPQGETQYF
.,TRBV4-1,.,TRBJ1-3,TGCGCCAGCAGGCGTGTAGGGAGCTCTGGAAACACCATATATTTT,CASRRVGSSGNTIYF
.,TRBV29-1,.,TRBJ2-5,TGCAGCGTTGTGACAGGTACCGAGACCCAGTACTTC,CSVVTGTETQYF
.,TRBV7-8,TRBD1,TRBJ2-4,TGTGCCAGCAGCTCGGTCACAGGGGGGTTTGGCATTCAGTACTTC,CASSSVTGGFGIQYF
.,TRBV7-9,.,TRBJ2-1,TGTGCCAGCAGCTTACCCGGGTCCAATGAGCAGTTCTTC,CASSLPGSNEQFF
.,TRBV28,TRBD2,TRBJ2-3,TGTGCCAGCAGGCGGACTAGCCCTCTCGTTACAGATACGCAGTATTTT,CASRRTSPLVTDTQYF
.,TRBV6-5,.,TRBJ1-5,TGTGCCAGCAGTTCGAAGGGGCGGGGGCAGCCCCAGCATTTT,CASSSKGRGQPQHF
.,TRBV4-3,.,TRBJ2-7,TGCGCCAGCAGCCAAGAGTCCGCGGGGGCAGGCGAGCAGTACTTC,CASSQESAGAGEQYF
.,TRBV11-2,TRBD1,TRBJ2-2,TGTGCCAGCAGCTTAGAGGGGACAGCTTACACCGGGGAGCTGTTTTTT,CASSLEGTAYTGELFF
.,TRBV6-4,TRBD2,TRBJ2-1,TGTGCCAGCAGACGGACTAGCGGATACAATGAGCAGTTCTTC,CASRRTSGYNEQFF
.,TRBV6-2/TRBV6-3,.,TRBJ2-7,TGTGCCAGCAGTTATAGCGGAACCTACGAGCAGTACTTC,CASSYSGTYEQYF